Listed below are T cell receptor beta chains from one sample, sequenced in a study of cytomegalovirus exposure and HLA in healthy donors. TCRdb keeps only in-frame clones here, not all; method: immunoSEQ multiplex PCR. This table has more than 110,000 clones, 73% appearing once. The sequenced sample was PBMCs. The origin of the receptors is a woman aged 40 to 49 in good health and CMV-seronegative. CDR3s include the opening cysteine and the closing phenylalanine or tryptophan. The D gene is left open where the match is weak. Size is stated for part of the rows, as once, few or many counts, or as a class when the clone is expanded.

J,size,D,V,CDR3,DNA
TRBJ2-2,-,TRBD1,TRBV4-3,CASSQEILAGGSSGELFF,TGCGCCAGCAGCCAAGAGATTTTGGCAGGGGGTTCTTCCGGGGAGCTGTTTTTT
TRBJ2-5,-,TRBD1,TRBV4-1,CASSHLTGGRETQYF,TGCGCCAGCAGCCACCTAACAGGGGGCCGCGAGACCCAGTACTTC
TRBJ2-1,-,TRBD1,TRBV6-5,CASSYGDRATYNEQFF,TGTGCCAGCAGTTACGGGGACAGGGCCACTTACAATGAGCAGTTCTTC
TRBJ1-1,-,-,TRBV5-8,CASSSGQKTEAFF,TGTGCCAGCAGCTCCGGACAGAAGACTGAAGCTTTCTTT
TRBJ2-5,-,-,TRBV6-5,CASSYSIGSGQETQYF,TGTGCCAGCAGTTACTCGATTGGAAGCGGCCAAGAGACCCAGTACTTC
TRBJ2-1,few,-,TRBV6-1,CASSEVRSAQFF,TGTGCCAGCAGTGAAGTTCGGAGTGCGCAGTTCTTC
TRBJ1-3,-,-,TRBV11-3,CASSHWTAHRGNTIYF,TGTGCCAGCAGCCACTGGACAGCCCACCGTGGAAACACCATATATTTT
TRBJ2-3,-,TRBD2,TRBV9,CASSESGGGVQYF,TGTGCCAGCAGCGAGTCAGGTGGGGGGGTGCAGTATTTT
TRBJ1-1,-,-,TRBV5-1,CASSFRMRNTEAFF,TGCGCCAGCAGCTTTAGAATGAGGAACACTGAAGCTTTCTTT
TRBJ1-2,-,-,TRBV7-9,CSSRSGGGGSGIGYTF,TGTTCCAGCAGATCCGGAGGTGGGGGGTCCGGAATCGGCTACACCTTC
TRBJ1-2,-,-,TRBV6-1,CASSANANYGYTF,TGTGCCAGCAGTGCAAATGCTAACTATGGCTACACCTTC
TRBJ1-1,-,-,TRBV9,CASSLGQSSDTEAFF,TGTGCCAGCAGCCTCGGACAGTCTTCTGACACTGAAGCTTTCTTT
TRBJ2-7,-,-,TRBV4-1,CASSQDPVRPGLLYEQYF,TGCGCCAGCAGCCAAGATCCGGTAAGACCGGGACTGCTCTACGAGCAGTACTTC
TRBJ2-7,-,-,TRBV5-6,CASSLAPASTLYEQYF,TGTGCCAGCAGCTTGGCTCCGGCTAGCACACTATACGAGCAGTACTTC
TRBJ2-7,-,-,TRBV11-2,CASSDNRDNYEQYF,TGTGCCAGCAGCGACAACCGGGACAACTACGAGCAGTACTTC
TRBJ2-6,-,-,TRBV7-2,CASSTRRGRAGANVLTF,TGTGCCAGCAGCACCCGGAGGGGCCGTGCTGGGGCCAACGTCCTGACTTTC
TRBJ2-1,-,TRBD1,TRBV4-3,CASSQGTGGGDEQFF,TGCGCCAGCAGCCAAGGGACAGGGGGTGGCGATGAGCAGTTCTTC
TRBJ2-1,few,TRBD2,TRBV5-1,CASSLRTSGGAVGNEQFF,TGCGCCAGCAGCCTCCGGACTAGCGGGGGGGCCGTTGGTAATGAGCAGTTCTTC
TRBJ1-1,few,-,TRBV6-5,CASSYIRGTEAFF,TGTGCCAGCAGTTACATTCGGGGTACTGAAGCTTTCTTT
TRBJ2-1,-,-,TRBV19,CASSLRVGLNEQFF,TGTGCCAGTAGTTTGAGGGTTGGGCTCAATGAGCAGTTCTTC
TRBJ2-6,-,-,TRBV7-6,CASSLDQAATGANVLTF,TGTGCCAGCAGCTTAGATCAGGCCGCTACAGGGGCCAACGTCCTGACTTTC
TRBJ1-1,few,TRBD1,TRBV4-1,CASSQDGTANTEAFF,TGCGCCAGCAGCCAAGACGGGACAGCGAACACTGAAGCTTTCTTT
TRBJ1-1,-,-,TRBV4-1,CASSQGLEANTEAFF,TGCGCCAGCAGCCAAGGGTTAGAGGCGAACACTGAAGCTTTCTTT
TRBJ1-5,-,-,TRBV2,CASSFGEGNQPQHF,TGTGCCAGCAGTTTTGGGGAGGGGAATCAGCCCCAGCATTTT
TRBJ2-5,once,-,TRBV13,CASAEGDSGGETQYF,TGTGCCAGCGCTGAAGGGGATTCAGGAGGGGAGACCCAGTACTTC
TRBJ1-6,-,TRBD1,TRBV27,CASSIQGAGSSPLHF,TGTGCCAGCAGTATACAGGGGGCTGGCAGTTCACCCCTCCACTTT
TRBJ2-5,-,TRBD1,TRBV4-1,CASSQEQGSWETQYF,TGCGCCAGCAGCCAAGAACAGGGGTCGTGGGAGACCCAGTACTTC
TRBJ2-2,-,-,TRBV10-3,CAISKGDTGELFF,TGTGCCATCAGTAAAGGGGACACCGGGGAGCTGTTTTTT
TRBJ1-6,few,-,TRBV5-6,CASRRGQSPDSPLHF,TGTGCCAGCAGGAGAGGACAGTCCCCTGATTCACCCCTCCACTTT
TRBJ2-1,-,TRBD2,TRBV4-1,CASSHELAGANEQFF,TGCGCCAGCAGCCATGAACTAGCGGGGGCTAATGAGCAGTTCTTC
TRBJ1-6,-,-,TRBV6-1,CASSSAGDYNSPLHF,TGTGCCAGCAGTTCAGCGGGGGACTATAATTCACCCCTCCACTTT
TRBJ1-1,-,-,TRBV6-5,CASSPPGGQRGGAFF,TGTGCCAGCAGTCCTCCAGGAGGGCAGCGCGGCGGTGCTTTCTTT
TRBJ2-5,-,TRBD1,TRBV15,CATSRDKWDRGRETQYF,TGTGCCACCAGCAGAGATAAGTGGGACAGGGGGCGGGAGACCCAGTACTTC
TRBJ1-5,-,-,TRBV4-2,CASSQDEGGNQPQHF,TGTGCCAGCAGCCAAGATGAGGGAGGCAATCAGCCCCAGCATTTT
TRBJ1-3,-,-,TRBV7-2,CASSPGAIWTRGNTIYF,TGTGCCAGCAGCCCTGGGGCCATTTGGACCCGTGGAAACACCATATATTTT
TRBJ1-2,-,-,TRBV5-1,CASSLAIGANYGYTF,TGCGCCAGCAGCTTGGCCATAGGAGCTAACTATGGCTACACCTTC
TRBJ1-2,few,TRBD1,TRBV10-3,CAISISRDRGWGYTF,TGTGCCATCAGTATATCCCGGGACAGGGGATGGGGCTACACCTTC
TRBJ1-1,-,-,TRBV7-8,CASSLNVGQITSEAFF,TGTGCCAGCAGCTTAAATGTCGGACAGATTACCTCTGAAGCTTTCTTT
TRBJ2-5,-,TRBD2,TRBV28,CASSSPGLDQETQYF,TGTGCCAGCAGTTCACCGGGACTAGACCAAGAGACCCAGTACTTC
TRBJ1-1,-,TRBD1,TRBV9,CASSVRGTGGVTEAFF,TGTGCCAGCAGCGTTAGGGGGACAGGGGGCGTAACTGAAGCTTTCTTT
TRBJ2-5,-,-,TRBV25-1,CASSDRGARETQYF,TGTGCCAGCAGTGACCGGGGGGCCCGCGAGACCCAGTACTTC
TRBJ1-6,-,-,TRBV7-8,CASTSRGVSPLHF,TGTGCCAGCACCTCCCGGGGTGTTTCACCCCTCCACTTT
TRBJ2-2,-,TRBD1,TRBV19,CASRKGGSGELFF,TGTGCCAGTAGGAAAGGGGGCTCGGGGGAGCTGTTTTTT
TRBJ2-2,-,-,TRBV7-9,CASSPTGGRSGELFF,TGTGCCAGCAGTCCTACGGGCGGGCGGAGCGGGGAGCTGTTTTTT
TRBJ2-7,-,-,TRBV4-2,CASSQETRYEQYF,TGTGCCAGCAGCCAAGAGACGAGGTACGAGCAGTACTTC
TRBJ2-4,-,-,TRBV27,CASSLTRDHIQYF,TGTGCCAGCAGTTTGACTAGAGATCACATTCAGTACTTC
TRBJ2-1,-,TRBD1,TRBV5-4,CAGSGTGNYNEQFF,TGTGCCGGGTCCGGGACAGGGAACTACAATGAGCAGTTCTTC
TRBJ1-1,-,TRBD1,TRBV6-1,CASRKQPGQYTEAFF,TGTGCCAGCAGAAAGCAGCCGGGACAGTACACTGAAGCTTTCTTT
TRBJ2-5,-,-,TRBV19,CASSTHTGETQYF,TGTGCCAGTAGTACACATACCGGGGAGACCCAGTACTTC
TRBJ2-3,-,TRBD2,TRBV4-1,CASSLRGGGTDTQYF,TGCGCCAGCAGCCTTCGGGGGGGTGGCACAGATACGCAGTATTTT
TRBJ2-1,few,-,TRBV19,CASSLSGQEQFF,TGTGCCAGTAGTCTCAGCGGCCAGGAGCAGTTCTTC
TRBJ2-1,-,-,TRBV14,CASSQTWTQSEQFF,TGTGCCAGCAGCCAAACGTGGACTCAGTCTGAGCAGTTCTTC
TRBJ2-2,few,TRBD2,TRBV5-6,CASSLGSSGGQTGELFF,TGTGCCAGCAGCCTGGGGTCTAGCGGGGGGCAAACCGGGGAGCTGTTTTTT
TRBJ2-2,few,TRBD1,TRBV7-6,CASSGTVNTGELFF,TGTGCCAGCAGCGGGACAGTGAACACCGGGGAGCTGTTTTTT
TRBJ2-1,-,-,TRBV29-1,CSVVWEGGLDYNEQFF,TGCAGCGTTGTTTGGGAGGGGGGGCTAGACTACAATGAGCAGTTCTTC